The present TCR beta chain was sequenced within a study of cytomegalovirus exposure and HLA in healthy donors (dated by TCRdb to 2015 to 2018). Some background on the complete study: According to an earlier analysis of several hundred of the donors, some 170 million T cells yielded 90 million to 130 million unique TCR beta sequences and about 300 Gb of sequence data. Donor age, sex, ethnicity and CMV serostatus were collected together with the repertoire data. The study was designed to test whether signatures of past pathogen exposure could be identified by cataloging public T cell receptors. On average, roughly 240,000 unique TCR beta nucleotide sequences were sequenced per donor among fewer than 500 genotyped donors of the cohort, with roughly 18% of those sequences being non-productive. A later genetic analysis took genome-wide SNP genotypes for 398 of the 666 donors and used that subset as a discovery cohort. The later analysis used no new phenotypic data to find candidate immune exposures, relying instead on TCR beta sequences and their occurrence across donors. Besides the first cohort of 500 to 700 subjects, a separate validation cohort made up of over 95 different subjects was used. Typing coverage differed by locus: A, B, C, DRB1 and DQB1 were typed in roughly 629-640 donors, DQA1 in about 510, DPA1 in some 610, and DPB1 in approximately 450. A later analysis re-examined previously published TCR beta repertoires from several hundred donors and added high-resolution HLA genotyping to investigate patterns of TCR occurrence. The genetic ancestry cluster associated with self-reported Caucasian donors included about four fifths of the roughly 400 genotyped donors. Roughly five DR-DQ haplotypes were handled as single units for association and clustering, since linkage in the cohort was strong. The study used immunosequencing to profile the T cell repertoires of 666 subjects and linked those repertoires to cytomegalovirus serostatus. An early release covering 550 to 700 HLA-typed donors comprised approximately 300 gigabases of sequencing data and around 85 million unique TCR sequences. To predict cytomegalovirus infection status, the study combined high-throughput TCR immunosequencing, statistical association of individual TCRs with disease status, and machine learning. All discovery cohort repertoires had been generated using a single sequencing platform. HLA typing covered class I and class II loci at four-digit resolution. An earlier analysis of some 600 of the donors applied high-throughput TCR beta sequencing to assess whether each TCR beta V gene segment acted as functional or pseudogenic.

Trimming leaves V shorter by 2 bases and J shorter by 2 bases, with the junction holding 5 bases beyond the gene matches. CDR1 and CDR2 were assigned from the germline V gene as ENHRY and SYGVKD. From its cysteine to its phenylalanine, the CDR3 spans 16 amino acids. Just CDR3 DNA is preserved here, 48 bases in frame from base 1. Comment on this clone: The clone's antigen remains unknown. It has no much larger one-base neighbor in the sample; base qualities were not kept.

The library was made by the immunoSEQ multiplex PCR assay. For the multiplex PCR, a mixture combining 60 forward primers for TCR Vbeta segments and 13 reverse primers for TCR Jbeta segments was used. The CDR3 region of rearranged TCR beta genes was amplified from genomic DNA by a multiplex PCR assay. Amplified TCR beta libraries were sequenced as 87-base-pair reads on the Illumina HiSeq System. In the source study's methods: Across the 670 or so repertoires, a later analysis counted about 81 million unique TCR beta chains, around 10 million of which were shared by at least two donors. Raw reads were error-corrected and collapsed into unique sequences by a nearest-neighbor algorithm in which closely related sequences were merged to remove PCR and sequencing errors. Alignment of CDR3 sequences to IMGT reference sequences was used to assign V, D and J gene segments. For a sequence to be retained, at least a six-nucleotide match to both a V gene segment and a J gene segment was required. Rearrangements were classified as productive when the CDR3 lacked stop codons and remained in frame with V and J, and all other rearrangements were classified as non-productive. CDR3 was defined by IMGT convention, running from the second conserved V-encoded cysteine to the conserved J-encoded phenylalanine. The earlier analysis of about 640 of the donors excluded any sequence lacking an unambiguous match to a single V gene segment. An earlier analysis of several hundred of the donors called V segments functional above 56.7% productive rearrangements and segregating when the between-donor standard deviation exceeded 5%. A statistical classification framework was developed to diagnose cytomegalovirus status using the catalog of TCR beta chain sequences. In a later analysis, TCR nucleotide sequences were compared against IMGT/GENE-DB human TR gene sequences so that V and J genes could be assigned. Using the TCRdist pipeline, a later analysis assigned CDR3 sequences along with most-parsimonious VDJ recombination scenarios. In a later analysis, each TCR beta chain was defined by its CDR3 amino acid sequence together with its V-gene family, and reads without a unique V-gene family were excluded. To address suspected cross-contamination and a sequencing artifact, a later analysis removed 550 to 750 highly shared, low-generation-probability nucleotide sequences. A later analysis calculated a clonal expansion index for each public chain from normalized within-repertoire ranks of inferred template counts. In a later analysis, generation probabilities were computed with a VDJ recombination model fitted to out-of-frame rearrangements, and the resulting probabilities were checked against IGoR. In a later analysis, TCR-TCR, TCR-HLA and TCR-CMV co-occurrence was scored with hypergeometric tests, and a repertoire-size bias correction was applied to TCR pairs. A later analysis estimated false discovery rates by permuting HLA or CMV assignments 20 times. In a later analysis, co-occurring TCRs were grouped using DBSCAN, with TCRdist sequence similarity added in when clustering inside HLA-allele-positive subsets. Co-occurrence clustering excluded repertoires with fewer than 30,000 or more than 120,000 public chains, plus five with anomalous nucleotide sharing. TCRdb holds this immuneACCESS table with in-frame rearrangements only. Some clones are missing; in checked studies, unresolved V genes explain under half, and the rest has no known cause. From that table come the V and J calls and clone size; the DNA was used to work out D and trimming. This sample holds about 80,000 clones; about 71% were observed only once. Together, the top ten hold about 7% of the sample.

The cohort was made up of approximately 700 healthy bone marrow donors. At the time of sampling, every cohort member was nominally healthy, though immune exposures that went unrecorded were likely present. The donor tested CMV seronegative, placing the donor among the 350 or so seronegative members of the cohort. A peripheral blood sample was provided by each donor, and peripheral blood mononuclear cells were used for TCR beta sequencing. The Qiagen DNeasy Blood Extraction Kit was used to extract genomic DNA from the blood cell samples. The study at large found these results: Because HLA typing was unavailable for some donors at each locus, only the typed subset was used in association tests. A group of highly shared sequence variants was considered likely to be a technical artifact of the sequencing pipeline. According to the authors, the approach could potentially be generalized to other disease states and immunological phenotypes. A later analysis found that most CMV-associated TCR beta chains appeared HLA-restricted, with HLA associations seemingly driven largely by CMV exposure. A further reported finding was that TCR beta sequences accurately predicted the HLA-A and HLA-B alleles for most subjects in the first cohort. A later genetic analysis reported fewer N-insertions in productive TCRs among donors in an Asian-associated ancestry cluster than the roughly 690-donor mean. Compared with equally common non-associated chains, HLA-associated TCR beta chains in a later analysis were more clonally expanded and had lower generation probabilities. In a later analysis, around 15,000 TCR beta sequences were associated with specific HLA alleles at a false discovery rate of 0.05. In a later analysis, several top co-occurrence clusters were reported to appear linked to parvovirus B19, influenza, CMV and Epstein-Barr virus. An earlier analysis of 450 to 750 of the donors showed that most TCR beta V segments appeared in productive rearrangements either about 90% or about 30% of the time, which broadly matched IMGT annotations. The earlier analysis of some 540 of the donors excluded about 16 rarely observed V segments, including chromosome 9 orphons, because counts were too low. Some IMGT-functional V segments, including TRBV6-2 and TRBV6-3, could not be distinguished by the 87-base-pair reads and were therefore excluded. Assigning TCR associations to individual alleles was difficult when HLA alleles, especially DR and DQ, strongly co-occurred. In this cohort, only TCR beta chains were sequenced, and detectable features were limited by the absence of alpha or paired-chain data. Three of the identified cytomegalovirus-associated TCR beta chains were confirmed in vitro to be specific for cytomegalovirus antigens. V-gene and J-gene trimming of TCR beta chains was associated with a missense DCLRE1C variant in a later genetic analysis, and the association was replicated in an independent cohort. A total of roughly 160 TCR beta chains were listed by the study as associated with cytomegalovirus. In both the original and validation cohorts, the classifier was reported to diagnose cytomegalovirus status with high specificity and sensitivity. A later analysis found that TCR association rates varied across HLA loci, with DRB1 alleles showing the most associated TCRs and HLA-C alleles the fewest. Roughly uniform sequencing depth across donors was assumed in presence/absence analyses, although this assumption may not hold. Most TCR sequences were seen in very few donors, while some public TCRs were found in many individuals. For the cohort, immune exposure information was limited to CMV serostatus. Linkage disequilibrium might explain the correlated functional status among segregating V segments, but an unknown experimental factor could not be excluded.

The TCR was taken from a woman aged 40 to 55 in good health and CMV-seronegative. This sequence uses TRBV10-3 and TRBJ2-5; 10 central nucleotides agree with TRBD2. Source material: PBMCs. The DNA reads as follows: TGTGCCATCAGTGAGCTAGCGGGGGCCGAACAAGAGACCCAGTACTTC. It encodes CAISELAGAEQETQYF.